A selection of T cell receptor beta chains follows, all from one sample in a study of human T cells and chemical hapten exposure. Each CDR3 protein gets one entry after TCRdb re-called the RACE reads with MiXCR. The sample has about 90,000 distinct CDR3 sequences; 8% to 11% are singletons. The specimen was whole blood, collected in connection with sensitization to the hapten diphenylcyclopropenone (DPC). Source of these receptors: a man in his forties or fifties with alopecia areata. Some clones in this sample may be carry-over from other donors' samples. CDR3s include the opening cysteine and the closing phenylalanine or tryptophan. The order of the fields is CDR3 length, J gene, V gene, clone size, D gene, CDR3 protein, CDR3 DNA. D genes are given only for firm matches. Size is stated for part of the rows, as once, few or many counts, or as a class when the clone is expanded.

length: 14; J: TRBJ2-7; V: TRBV28; size: many; D: NA; CDR3: CASSLLADTLEQYF; DNA: TGTGCCAGCAGTTTATTGGCCGATACCCTTGAGCAGTACTTC
length: 15; J: TRBJ1-1; V: TRBV6-5; size: many; D: NA; CDR3: CASSEKQGRATEAFF; DNA: TGTGCCAGCAGTGAAAAACAGGGAAGGGCCACTGAAGCTTTCTTT
length: 14; J: TRBJ1-2; V: TRBV5-6; size: many; D: NA; CDR3: CASTEGSEVGGYTF; DNA: TGTGCCAGCACCGAAGGATCGGAGGTAGGCGGCTACACCTTC
length: 13; J: TRBJ2-6; V: TRBV28; size: many; D: NA; CDR3: CASRTPGANVLTF; DNA: TGTGCCAGCAGGACACCCGGGGCCAACGTCCTGACTTTC
length: 14; J: TRBJ2-3; V: TRBV14; size: NA; D: NA; CDR3: CASSLLHAVGTQYF; DNA: TGTGCCAGCAGCCTACTACATGCGGTCGGTACGCAGTATTTT
length: 12; J: TRBJ2-5; V: TRBV7-2; size: few; D: NA; CDR3: CASRRGWETQYF; DNA: TGTGCCAGCAGAAGGGGTTGGGAGACCCAGTACTTC
length: 15; J: TRBJ2-5; V: TRBV12-3/TRBV12-4; size: NA; D: NA; CDR3: CASSFRDISKETQYF; DNA: TGTGCCAGCAGTTTTCGGGACATTAGTAAAGAGACCCAGTACTTC
length: 15; J: TRBJ2-3; V: TRBV7-8; size: NA; D: NA; CDR3: CASSPTGVSTDTQYF; DNA: TGTGCCAGCAGCCCGACGGGGGTTAGCACAGATACGCAGTATTTT
length: 15; J: TRBJ2-3; V: TRBV5-4; size: few; D: NA; CDR3: CASSPGPVGTDTQYF; DNA: TGTGCCAGCAGCCCGGGGCCAGTGGGGACAGATACGCAGTATTTT
length: 17; J: TRBJ2-7; V: TRBV7-8; size: few; D: NA; CDR3: CASSLALEGPRAYEQYF; DNA: TGTGCCAGCAGCTTAGCGTTAGAAGGGCCCAGGGCCTACGAGCAGTACTTC
length: 15; J: TRBJ2-1; V: TRBV12-3/TRBV12-4; size: few; D: TRBD2; CDR3: CASSSPSGAYNEQFF; DNA: TGTGCCAGCAGTTCGCCTAGCGGGGCGTACAATGAGCAGTTCTTC
length: 12; J: TRBJ2-1; V: TRBV27; size: NA; D: TRBD2; CDR3: CASNESGGKQFF; DNA: TGTGCCAGCAATGAGTCCGGGGGGAAGCAGTTCTTC
length: 16; J: TRBJ2-2; V: TRBV2; size: many; D: NA; CDR3: CASSPTGTANTGELFF; DNA: TGTGCCAGCAGTCCGACCGGGACCGCGAACACCGGGGAGCTGTTTTTT
length: 13; J: TRBJ1-1; V: TRBV5-6; size: many; D: NA; CDR3: CASSTRTFSKAFF; DNA: TGTGCCAGCAGCACCAGGACATTCTCTAAAGCTTTCTTT
length: 12; J: TRBJ2-1; V: TRBV10-3; size: few; D: NA; CDR3: CAISESYNEQFF; DNA: TGTGCCATCAGTGAGTCGTACAATGAGCAGTTCTTC
length: 15; J: TRBJ1-2; V: TRBV6-6; size: few; D: NA; CDR3: CASSYTGNPNYGYTF; DNA: TGTGCCAGCAGTTACACAGGGAACCCTAACTATGGCTACACCTTC
length: 17; J: TRBJ2-5; V: TRBV28; size: few; D: TRBD1; CDR3: CASIPRTWTGPRETQYF; DNA: TGTGCCAGCATCCCCCGGACTTGGACAGGCCCGAGGGAGACCCAGTACTTC
length: 14; J: TRBJ1-3; V: TRBV15; size: few; D: NA; CDR3: CATSNRSPGNTIYF; DNA: TGTGCCACCAGCAACAGGAGTCCTGGAAACACCATATATTTT
length: 15; J: TRBJ2-1; V: TRBV7-8; size: many; D: TRBD2; CDR3: CASSLRLAGHNEQFF; DNA: TGTGCCAGCAGCTTACGACTAGCGGGACACAATGAGCAGTTCTTC
length: 15; J: TRBJ1-4; V: TRBV4-3; size: NA; D: TRBD1; CDR3: CASSRGQGEGEKLFF; DNA: TGCGCCAGCAGCCGCGGACAGGGAGAAGGTGAAAAACTGTTTTTT
length: 14; J: TRBJ2-7; V: TRBV7-2; size: many; D: NA; CDR3: CASSFEELSYEQYF; DNA: TGTGCCAGCAGCTTTGAGGAGCTTTCCTACGAGCAGTACTTC